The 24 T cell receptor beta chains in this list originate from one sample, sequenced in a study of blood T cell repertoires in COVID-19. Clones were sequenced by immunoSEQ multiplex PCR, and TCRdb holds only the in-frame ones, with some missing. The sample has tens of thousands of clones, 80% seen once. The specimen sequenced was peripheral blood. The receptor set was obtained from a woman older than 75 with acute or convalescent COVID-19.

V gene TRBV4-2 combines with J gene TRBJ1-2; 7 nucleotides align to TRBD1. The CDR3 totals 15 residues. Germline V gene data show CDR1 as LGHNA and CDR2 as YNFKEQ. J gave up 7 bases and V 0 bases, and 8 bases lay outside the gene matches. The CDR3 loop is CASSQDVAGGSGYTF. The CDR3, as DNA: TGTGCCAGCAGCCAAGATGTGGCAGGGGGAAGTGGCTACACCTTC.

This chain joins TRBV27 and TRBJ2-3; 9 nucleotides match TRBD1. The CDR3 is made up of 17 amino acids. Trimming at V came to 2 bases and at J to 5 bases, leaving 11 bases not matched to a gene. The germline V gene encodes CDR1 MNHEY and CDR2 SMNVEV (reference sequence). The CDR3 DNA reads TGTGCCAGCAGTTTACGGGGGACGCCGGACAGGGGAGATACGCAGTATTTT. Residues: CASSLRGTPDRGDTQYF.

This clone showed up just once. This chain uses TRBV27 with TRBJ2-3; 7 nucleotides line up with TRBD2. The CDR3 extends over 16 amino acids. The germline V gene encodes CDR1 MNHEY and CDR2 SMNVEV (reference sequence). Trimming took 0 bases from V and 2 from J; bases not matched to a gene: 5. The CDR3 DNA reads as TGTGCCAGCAGTTTATCAGGCGGGAGAAACACAGATACGCAGTATTTT. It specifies CASSLSGGRNTDTQYF.

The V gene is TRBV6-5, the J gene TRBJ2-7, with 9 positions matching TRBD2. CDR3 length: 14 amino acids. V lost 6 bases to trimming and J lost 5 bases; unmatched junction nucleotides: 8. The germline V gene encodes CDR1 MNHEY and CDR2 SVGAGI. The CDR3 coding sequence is TGTGCCAGCAGAGTAGCGGGAGCTAAGGACGAGCAGTACTTC. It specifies CASRVAGAKDEQYF.

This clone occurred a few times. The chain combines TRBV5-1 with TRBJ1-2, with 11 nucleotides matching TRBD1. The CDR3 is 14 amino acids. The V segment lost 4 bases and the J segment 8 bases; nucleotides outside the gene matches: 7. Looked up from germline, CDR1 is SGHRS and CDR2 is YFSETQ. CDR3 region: CASSQGQGAGGYTF. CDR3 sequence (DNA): TGCGCCAGCAGCCAAGGACAGGGGGCCGGGGGCTACACCTTC.

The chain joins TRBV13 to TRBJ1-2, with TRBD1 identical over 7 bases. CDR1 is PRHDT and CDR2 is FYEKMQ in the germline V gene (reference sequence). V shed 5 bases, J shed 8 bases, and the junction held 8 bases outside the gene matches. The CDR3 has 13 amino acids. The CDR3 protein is CASSGLQGEGYTF. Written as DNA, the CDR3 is TGTGCCAGCAGCGGCCTTCAGGGGGAAGGCTACACCTTC.

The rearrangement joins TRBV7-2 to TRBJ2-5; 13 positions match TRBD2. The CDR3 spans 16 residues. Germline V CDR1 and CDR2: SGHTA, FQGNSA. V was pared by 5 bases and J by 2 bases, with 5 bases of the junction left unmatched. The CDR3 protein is CASSLGLAGSQETQYF. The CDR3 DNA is TGTGCCAGCAGCCTGGGACTAGCGGGAAGTCAAGAGACCCAGTACTTC.

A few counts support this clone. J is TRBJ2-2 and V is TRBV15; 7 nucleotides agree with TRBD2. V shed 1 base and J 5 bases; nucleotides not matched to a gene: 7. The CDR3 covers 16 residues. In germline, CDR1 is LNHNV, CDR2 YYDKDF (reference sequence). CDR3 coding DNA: TGTGCCACCAGCAGAGTTTTAGCGGGTAGTACCGGGGAGCTGTTTTTT. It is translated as CATSRVLAGSTGELFF.

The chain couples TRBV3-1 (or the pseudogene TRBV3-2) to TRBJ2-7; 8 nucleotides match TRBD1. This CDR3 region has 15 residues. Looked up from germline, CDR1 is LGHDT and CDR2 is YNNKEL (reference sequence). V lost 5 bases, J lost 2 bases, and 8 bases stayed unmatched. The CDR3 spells CASSSWDRPTYEQYF. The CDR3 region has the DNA TGTGCCAGCAGCTCCTGGGACAGGCCTACCTACGAGCAGTACTTC.

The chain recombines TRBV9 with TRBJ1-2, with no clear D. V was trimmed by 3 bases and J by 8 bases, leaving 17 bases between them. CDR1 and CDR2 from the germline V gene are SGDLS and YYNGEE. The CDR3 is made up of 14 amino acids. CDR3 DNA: TGTGCCAGCAGCGAACCCGGGTCCCGAGGGGGCTACACCTTC. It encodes CASSEPGSRGGYTF. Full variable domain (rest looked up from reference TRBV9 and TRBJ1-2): DSGVTQTPKHLITATGQRVTLRCSPRSGDLSVYWYQQSLDQGLQFLIQYYNGEERAKGNILERFSAQQFPDLHSELNLSSLELGDSALYFCASSEPGSRGGYTFGSGTRLTVV.

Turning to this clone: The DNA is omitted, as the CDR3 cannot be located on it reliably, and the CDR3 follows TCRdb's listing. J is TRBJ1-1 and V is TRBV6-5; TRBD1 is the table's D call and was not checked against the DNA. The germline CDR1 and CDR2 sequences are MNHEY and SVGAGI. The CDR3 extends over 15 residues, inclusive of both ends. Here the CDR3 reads CASSSSGQMNTEAFF.

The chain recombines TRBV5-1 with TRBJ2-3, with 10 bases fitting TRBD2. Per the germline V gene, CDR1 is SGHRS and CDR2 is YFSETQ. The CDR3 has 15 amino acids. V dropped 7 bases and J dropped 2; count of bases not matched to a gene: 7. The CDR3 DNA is TGCGCCAGCCACCTAGCGGGGGTACCCACAGATACGCAGTATTTT. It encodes CASHLAGVPTDTQYF.

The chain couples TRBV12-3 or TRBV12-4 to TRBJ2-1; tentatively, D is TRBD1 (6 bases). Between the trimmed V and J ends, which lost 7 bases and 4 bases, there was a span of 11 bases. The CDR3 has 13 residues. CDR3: CASTGQEYNEQFF. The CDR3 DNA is TGTGCCAGCACGGGACAAGAGTACAATGAGCAGTTCTTC.

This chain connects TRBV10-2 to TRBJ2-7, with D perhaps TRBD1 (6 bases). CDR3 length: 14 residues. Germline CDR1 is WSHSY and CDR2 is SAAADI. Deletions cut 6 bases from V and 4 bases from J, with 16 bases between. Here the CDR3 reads CASRSKTGGYEQYF. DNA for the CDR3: TGCGCCAGCAGGTCAAAGACAGGCGGGTACGAGCAGTACTTC.

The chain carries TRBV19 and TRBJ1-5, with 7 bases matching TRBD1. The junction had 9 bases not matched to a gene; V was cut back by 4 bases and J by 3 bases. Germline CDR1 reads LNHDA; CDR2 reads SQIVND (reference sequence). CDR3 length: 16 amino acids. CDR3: CASSTWTGLINQPQHF. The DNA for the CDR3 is TGTGCCAGTAGTACCTGGACAGGTCTGATCAATCAGCCCCAGCATTTT.

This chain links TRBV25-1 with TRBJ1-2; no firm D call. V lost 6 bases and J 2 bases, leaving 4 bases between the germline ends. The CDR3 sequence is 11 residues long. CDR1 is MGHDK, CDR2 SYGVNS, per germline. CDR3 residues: CASRSNYGYTF. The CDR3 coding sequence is TGTGCCAGCAGGTCAAACTATGGCTACACCTTC.

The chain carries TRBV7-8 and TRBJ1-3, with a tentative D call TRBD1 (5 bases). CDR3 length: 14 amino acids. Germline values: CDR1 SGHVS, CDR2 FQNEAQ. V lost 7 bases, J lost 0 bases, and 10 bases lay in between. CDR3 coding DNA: TGTGCCAGCATCTCAGGGTACTCTGGAAACACCATATATTTT. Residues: CASISGYSGNTIYF. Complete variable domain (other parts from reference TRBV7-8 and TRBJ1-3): GAGVSQSPRYKVAKRGQDVALRCDPISGHVSLFWYQQALGQGPEFLTYFQNEAQLDKSGLPSDRFFAERPEGSVSTLKIQRTQQEDSAVYLCASISGYSGNTIYFGEGSWLTVV.

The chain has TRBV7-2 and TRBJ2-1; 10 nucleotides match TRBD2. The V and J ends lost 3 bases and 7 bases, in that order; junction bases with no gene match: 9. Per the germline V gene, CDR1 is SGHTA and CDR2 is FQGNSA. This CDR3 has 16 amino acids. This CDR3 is CASSFGLAGARNEQFF. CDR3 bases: TGTGCCAGCAGCTTTGGGCTAGCGGGAGCCCGGAATGAGCAGTTCTTC.

The CDR3 nucleotides are TGTGCCAGCAGCGCTCAGGGGACCCTCACAGATACGCAGTATTTT. Its protein is CASSAQGTLTDTQYF. The gene calls are TRBV7-2 and TRBJ2-3; perhaps TRBD1 as D (6 bases). V lost 5 bases and J lost 2, with 14 bases in between. CDR3 length: 15 amino acids. Germline CDR1 reads SGHTA; CDR2 reads FQGNSA.

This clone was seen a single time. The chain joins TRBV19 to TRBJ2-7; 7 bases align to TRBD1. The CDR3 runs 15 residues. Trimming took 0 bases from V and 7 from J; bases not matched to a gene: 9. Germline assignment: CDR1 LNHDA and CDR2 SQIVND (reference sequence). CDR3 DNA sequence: TGTGCCAGTAGTATAGATCGTTACGCAGGGGGTGAGCAGTACTTC. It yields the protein CASSIDRYAGGEQYF.

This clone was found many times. The CDR3 DNA sequence: TGTGCCAGCAGTCAAGACAGGGTTAATTCACCCCTCCACTTT. This encodes CASSQDRVNSPLHF. The rearrangement joins TRBV2 to TRBJ1-6, with 7 nucleotides matching TRBD1. J was trimmed by 6 bases and V by 5 bases; bases with no gene match: 4. The length of the CDR3 is 14 residues. Germline V CDR1 and CDR2: SNHLY, FYNNEI.

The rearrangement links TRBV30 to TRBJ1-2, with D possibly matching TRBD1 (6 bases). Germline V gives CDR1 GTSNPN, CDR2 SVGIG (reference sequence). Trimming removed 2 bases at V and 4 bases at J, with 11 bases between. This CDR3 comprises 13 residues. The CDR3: CAWSWGRAYGYTF. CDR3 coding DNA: TGTGCCTGGAGTTGGGGGCGTGCCTATGGCTACACCTTC. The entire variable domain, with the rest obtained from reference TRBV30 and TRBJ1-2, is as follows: SQTIHQWPATLVQPVGSPLSLECTVEGTSNPNLYWYRQAAGRGLQLLFYSVGIGQISSEVPQNLSASRPQDRQFILSSKKLLLSDSGFYLCAWSWGRAYGYTFGSGTRLTVV.

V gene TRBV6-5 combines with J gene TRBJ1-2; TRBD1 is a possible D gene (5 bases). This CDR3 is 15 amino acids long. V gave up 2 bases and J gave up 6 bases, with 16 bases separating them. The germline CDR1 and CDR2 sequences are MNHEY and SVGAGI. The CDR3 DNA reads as TGTGCCAGCAGTTACCGAGGCTTTTGGGGGGATGGCTACACCTTC. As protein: CASSYRGFWGDGYTF.

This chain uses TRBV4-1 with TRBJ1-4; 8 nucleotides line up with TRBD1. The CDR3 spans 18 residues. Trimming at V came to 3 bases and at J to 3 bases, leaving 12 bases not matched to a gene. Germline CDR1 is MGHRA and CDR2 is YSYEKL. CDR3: CASSHPIGQGNPNEKLFF. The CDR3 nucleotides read TGCGCCAGCAGCCACCCCATCGGACAGGGAAACCCTAATGAAAAACTGTTTTTT.